These 16 T cell receptor beta chains share one sample of origin, sequenced in a study of blood T cell repertoires in COVID-19. The repertoire was sequenced with immunoSEQ multiplex PCR; TCRdb's copy has only in-frame clones and lacks some. The sample carries 13,000 or so clones, about 75% recorded once. Specimen: peripheral blood. The receptors derive from a woman at least 80 years old with acute or convalescent COVID-19.

The V call is TRBV5-5, the J call TRBJ1-2; 8 bases line up with TRBD1. J lost 3 bases, V lost 1 base, and 2 bases had no gene match. Germline CDR1 and CDR2: SGHKS and YYEKEE (reference sequence). This CDR3 has 14 residues. The DNA of the CDR3 is TGTGCCAGCAGCTTGCGGACAGGGCACTATGGCTACACCTTC. Amino acids: CASSLRTGHYGYTF.

CDR3 DNA: TGTGCCAGCAGTTCCGGGACTAGCTTCACCTACACCTACAATGAGCAGTTCTTC. Residues: CASSSGTSFTYTYNEQFF. This chain joins TRBV28 and TRBJ2-1; 9 bases are a match to TRBD2. Per germline, CDR1 MDHEN and CDR2 SYDVKM. Germline trimming cut 4 bases from V and 2 bases from J; bases unmatched to any gene: 12. This CDR3 comprises 18 residues.

The genes are TRBV5-6 and TRBJ1-2, with 7 bases that match TRBD1. The V segment lost 3 bases and the J segment 7 bases; nucleotides outside the gene matches: 6. The CDR3 spans 13 residues. CDR1 and CDR2 (germline): SGHDT, YYEEEE. DNA for the CDR3: TGTGCCAGCAGCTCCGGACAGGTCTTTGGCTACACCTTC. It specifies CASSSGQVFGYTF.

With regard to this clone: Other DNA sequences from this sample encode an identical CDR3 as well. The gene calls are TRBV18 and TRBJ1-1; D is undetermined. The CDR3 consists of 13 residues. CDR1 is KGHSH and CDR2 is LQKENI in the germline V gene. Trimming removed 2 bases at V and 1 base at J, with 5 bases between. The CDR3 sequence is CASSPGQNTEAFF. CDR3 coding DNA: TGTGCCAGCTCACCAGGGCAGAACACTGAAGCTTTCTTT.

This clone appeared a few times. The chain joins TRBV7-2 to TRBJ1-2; a possible D gene is TRBD1 (6 bases). This CDR3 region has 13 residues. Germline loops: CDR1 SGHTA, CDR2 FQGNSA. V shed 5 bases and J shed 1 base, with 8 bases lying between them. CDR3 loop: CASSPDSNYGYTF. CDR3 coding DNA: TGTGCCAGCAGCCCGGACAGTAACTATGGCTACACCTTC.

This clone was seen only once. The gene calls are TRBV6-5 and TRBJ1-1, with 7 bases lining up with TRBD1. J was trimmed by 2 bases and V by 4 bases; bases with no gene match: 4. The CDR3 loop spans 14 amino acids. Germline V gene data show CDR1 as MNHEY and CDR2 as SVGAGI. The CDR3 spells CASSLDRLNTEAFF. The CDR3 region has the DNA TGTGCCAGCAGTTTGGACAGGTTAAACACTGAAGCTTTCTTT.

The gene calls are TRBV27 and TRBJ1-6; D not resolved. Trimming took off 7 bases at V and 3 bases at J, with 16 bases between the two ends. Per germline, CDR1 MNHEY and CDR2 SMNVEV (reference sequence). This CDR3 is 16 amino acids long. CDR3: CASKSRVGFYNSPLHF. For the CDR3, the DNA is TGTGCCAGCAAGTCGAGGGTCGGGTTCTATAATTCACCCCTCCACTTT.

The chain is built from TRBV4-3 and TRBJ1-5; D uncertain. Germline CDR1 and CDR2: LGHNA and YSLEER. Trimming took off 4 bases at V and 3 bases at J, with 7 bases between the two ends. The CDR3 totals 13 residues. CDR3 amino acids: CASSLSFNQPQHF. DNA for the CDR3: TGCGCCAGCAGCCTAAGCTTCAATCAGCCCCAGCATTTT.

DNA of the CDR3: TGTGCCAGCAGCTTAAGGACACGGAATTACGAGCAGTACTTC. Its translation: CASSLRTRNYEQYF. This chain links TRBV7-8 with TRBJ2-7; a weak D match, TRBD1 (5 bases). V was cut by 2 bases and J by 4 bases, with 12 bases left in between. This CDR3 is 14 amino acids long. Germline CDR1 is SGHVS and CDR2 is FQNEAQ.

The chain combines TRBV20-1 with TRBJ2-7; D is undetermined. V was trimmed by 6 bases and J by 6 bases, leaving 12 bases between them. The germline CDR1 and CDR2 sequences are DFQATT and SNEGSKA (reference sequence). The CDR3 is 11 residues long. CDR3 region: CSAVDRVEQYF. The DNA of the CDR3 is TGCAGTGCCGTAGACCGGGTCGAGCAGTACTTC.

The chain uses TRBV18 and TRBJ2-1, with D possibly matching TRBD1 (6 bases). Germline assignment: CDR1 KGHSH and CDR2 LQKENI. V shed 0 bases and J shed 1 base, with 7 bases lying between them. CDR3 length equals 15 residues. The CDR3 DNA reads as TGTGCCAGCTCACCACCGGGGGCATCCTACAATGAGCAGTTCTTC. Residues: CASSPPGASYNEQFF.

Comments on this clone: Other DNA sequences in this sample translate to the same CDR3. The chain is built from TRBV18 and TRBJ1-5, with D maybe TRBD1 (5 bases). Trimming shortened V by 3 bases and J by 0 bases, and 9 bases separated the two germline ends. Germline V lookup: CDR1 KGHSH, CDR2 LQKENI. This CDR3 spans 15 amino acids. The CDR3 loop is CASSPRQISNQPQHF. For the CDR3, the DNA is TGTGCCAGCTCACCGAGACAGATTAGCAATCAGCCCCAGCATTTT.

The rearrangement joins TRBV6-2 or TRBV6-3 to TRBJ1-3; D is unresolved. This CDR3 has 16 residues. Germline CDR1 is MNHEY and CDR2 is SVGEGT. V dropped 6 bases and J dropped 4 bases, with 19 bases sitting between them. For the CDR3, the DNA is TGTGCCAGCAGCCGAGGCCTGAGGGCAGGCGGAAACACCATATATTTT. This codes for CASSRGLRAGGNTIYF.

By share, this clone counts as medium-sized. This sequence joins TRBV5-6 and TRBJ2-2; 9 bases fit TRBD1. The CDR3 is 16 residues long. CDR1 is SGHDT and CDR2 is YYEEEE in the germline V gene. The trim removed 0 bases at V and 7 bases at J, leaving 7 bases unmatched. The CDR3 here is CASSLEGQGIHGELFF. The CDR3 nucleotides read TGTGCCAGCAGCTTGGAAGGACAGGGGATTCACGGGGAGCTGTTTTTT.

In its sample, this clone is medium-sized (0.01 to 0.1%). The chain is built from TRBV28 and TRBJ2-7; 7 nucleotides line up with TRBD1. This CDR3 spans 14 amino acids. Losses at the gene ends were 4 bases for V and 4 bases for J; bases not matched to a gene: 7. Germline lookup yields CDR1 MDHEN and CDR2 SYDVKM. CDR3 amino acids: CASSSRTGQYEQYF. For the CDR3, the DNA is TGTGCCAGCAGTTCTCGGACAGGACAGTACGAGCAGTACTTC. Drawing the rest from reference TRBV28 and TRBJ2-7, the complete variable domain is DVKVTQSSRYLVKRTGEKVFLECVQDMDHENMFWYRQDPGLGLRLIYFSYDVKMKEKGDIPEGYSVSREKKERFSLILESASTNQTSMYLCASSSRTGQYEQYFGPGTRLTVT.

This clone has a handful of counts. The genes are TRBV4-1 and TRBJ1-4, with D tentatively TRBD1 (5 bases). CDR1 and CDR2 (germline): MGHRA, YSYEKL. The CDR3 contains 13 residues. The V end lost 4 bases, the J end lost 8 bases, and 11 bases lay between the germline ends. CDR3 in amino acids: CASSPGRREKLFF. In nucleotides, the CDR3 is TGCGCCAGCAGCCCAGGGAGGAGGGAAAAACTGTTTTTT.